Reported below is one T cell receptor beta chain. Antigen: not known. This sample was included in a study of monozygotic twins with cystic fibrosis. About the research overall: Three micrograms of fragmented DNA underwent roughly 15 PCR cycles for library preparation. Whole-study results and caveats: V usage most resembled the co-twin in 13 of 16 pairs.

Sequencing was performed with immunoSEQ multiplex PCR; in TCRdb, only in-frame clones are kept and a portion is missing. In the table there are roughly 26,000 clones, about nine tenths of which are singletons. Material: blood. The sequence was obtained from a girl aged 2-10 years with cystic fibrosis.

The CDR3 region is CASSGQGRGRSGLYGYTF. DNA of the CDR3: TGTGCCAGCAGCGGACAGGGGCGGGGGAGATCGGGACTATATGGCTACACCTTC. V usage is TRBV9 and J usage is TRBJ1-2, with 8 bases identical to TRBD1. The trim removed 3 bases at V and 5 bases at J, leaving 18 bases unmatched. Per the germline V gene, CDR1 is SGDLS and CDR2 is YYNGEE. The CDR3 loop spans 18 amino acids.